One sample yielded the 31 T cell receptor beta chains listed below, sequenced in a study of identical twins. TCRdb redid the calling of the 5' RACE reads with MiXCR, one entry per CDR3 protein. The data contain 200,000 to 250,000 distinct CDR3 sequences, 5.5% to 7% of them seen just once; the ten biggest clones take up more than 3%. These records were also assigned to another study, of yellow fever vaccine responses in identical twins.

The sample consisted of memory (CD45RO+) T cells sorted from blood. These receptors came from a woman under 30 in good health.

The chain carries TRBV6-1 and TRBJ1-5; D is perhaps TRBD1 (5 bases). Germline V CDR1 and CDR2: MNHNS, SASEGT. Trimming shortened V by 6 bases and J by 0 bases, and 12 bases separated the two germline ends. The CDR3 runs to 15 residues. The CDR3 loop reads CASSRRENSNQPQHF. CDR3 in DNA: TGTGCCAGCAGCCGCAGGGAGAATAGCAATCAGCCCCAGCATTTT.

The chain has TRBV5-6 and TRBJ2-5, with D perhaps TRBD1 or TRBD2 (6 bases each). The CDR3 has 16 residues. From germline, CDR1 is SGHDT and CDR2 YYEEEE. V was clipped by 4 bases and J by 5 bases, with 21 bases between them. The CDR3 DNA follows: TGTGCCAGCAGCGTCCAGGGGCGGGGAACCGAGGAGACCCAGTACTTC. It yields the protein CASSVQGRGTEETQYF.

This clonotype was counted between two and nine times. The CDR3 DNA reads as TGCAGTGCTAGCAATCCCAGGAGCCCGAATTCACCCCTCCACTTT. Translation gives CSASNPRSPNSPLHF. The chain employs TRBV20-1 and TRBJ1-6; D is uncertain. V shed 3 bases and J shed 7 bases, with 16 bases lying between them. There are 15 residues in the CDR3. Germline CDR1 is DFQATT and CDR2 is SNEGSKA (reference sequence).

This clonotype was counted at least ten times. This rearrangement joins TRBV28 to TRBJ1-2, with D unresolved. V was clipped by 4 bases and J by 0 bases, with 12 bases between them. The CDR3 sequence is 15 residues long. Germline CDR1 reads MDHEN; CDR2 reads SYDVKM. CDR3 region: CASSSQDFTNYGYTF. CDR3 DNA sequence: TGTGCCAGCAGTTCACAAGACTTCACTAACTATGGCTACACCTTC.

The chain joins TRBV4-1 to TRBJ1-5; weak D call: TRBD1 (6 bases). Germline-derived CDR1 and CDR2 are MGHRA and YSYEKL. CDR3 length equals 17 residues. V was cut by 4 bases and J by 1 base, with 17 bases left in between. CDR3 loop: CASSRGAQGTSNQPQHF. As DNA, the CDR3 is TGCGCCAGCAGCCGCGGGGCCCAGGGGACGAGCAATCAGCCCCAGCATTTT.

The chain is built from TRBV3-1 and TRBJ2-3, with 8 bases aligning to TRBD2. Trimming cost V 7 bases and J 4 bases; bases outside gene matches: 10. CDR1 LGHDT and CDR2 YNNKEL come from the germline V gene (reference sequence). The CDR3 is 15 amino acids. CDR3 residues: CASKGSGAMADTQYF. For the CDR3, the DNA is TGTGCCAGCAAGGGTAGCGGGGCAATGGCAGATACGCAGTATTTT.

The chain has TRBV11-3 and TRBJ2-1, with 11 bases aligning to TRBD2. CDR1 and CDR2 from the germline V gene are SGHNT and YENEEA. V gave up 5 bases and J gave up 5 bases; unmatched junction bases: 11. This CDR3 comprises 17 residues. DNA of the CDR3: TGTGCCAGCAGCCCCCGAGGACTAGCGGGCCCAGACAATGAGCAGTTCTTC. Translating it yields CASSPRGLAGPDNEQFF.

This clonotype was observed many times. The V call is TRBV5-1, the J call TRBJ2-5; TRBD1 matches 7 bases. The CDR3 spans 15 residues. V lost 2 bases and J lost 1; bases outside the gene matches: 5. In germline, CDR1 is SGHRS, CDR2 YFSETQ. The CDR3, as DNA: TGCGCCAGCAGCTTTGGGACAGACTTCCAAGAGACCCAGTACTTC. Its protein is CASSFGTDFQETQYF.

This clonotype was seen only a few times. The CDR3 reads CASSPGQIGTDTQYF. For the CDR3, the DNA is TGTGCCAGCAGCCCGGGACAGATTGGGACAGATACGCAGTATTTT. V usage is TRBV7-2 and J usage is TRBJ2-3; TRBD1 matches at 7 bases. V shed 5 bases and J 3 bases; nucleotides not matched to a gene: 8. Germline V lookup: CDR1 SGHTA, CDR2 FQGNSA. The CDR3 sequence is 15 residues long.

The V gene is TRBV7-6, the J gene TRBJ1-1; D uncertain. The V end lost 1 base, the J end lost 1 base, and 7 bases lay between the germline ends. Germline lookup yields CDR1 SGHVS and CDR2 FNYEAQ. This CDR3 is built from 14 residues. CDR3: CASSLGGANTEAFF. The CDR3 DNA reads TGTGCCAGCAGCTTAGGCGGTGCGAACACTGAAGCTTTCTTT.

This clonotype was seen at least ten times. This chain uses TRBV29-1 with TRBJ2-5, with D perhaps TRBD1 or TRBD2 (6 bases each). The germline V gene encodes CDR1 SQVTM and CDR2 ANQGSEA. The CDR3 has 12 residues. Trimming pared 5 bases from V and 4 bases from J, leaving 11 bases between. In DNA form, the CDR3 reads TGCAGCGTTCAACAGGGAGGAGAGACCCAGTACTTC. Translated: CSVQQGGETQYF.

This clonotype was found a few times. The rearrangement joins TRBV25-1 to TRBJ2-5, with D perhaps matching TRBD2 (5 bases). CDR3 length: 17 residues. The V end was cut by 6 bases, the J end by 1 base, with 21 bases between. Germline lookup yields CDR1 MGHDK and CDR2 SYGVNS. This CDR3 is CASSAPLAPGSQETQYF. The CDR3 DNA is TGTGCCAGCAGCGCTCCGTTGGCCCCGGGGTCCCAAGAGACCCAGTACTTC.

The rearrangement links TRBV15 to TRBJ2-3; no definite D call. The CDR3 sequence is 17 residues long. V was cut by 1 base and J by 4 bases, with 18 bases left in between. CDR1 is LNHNV and CDR2 is YYDKDF in the germline V gene (reference sequence). The CDR3 reads CATSRATLAGAPDTQYF. The CDR3 DNA reads as TGTGCCACCAGCAGAGCCACATTAGCCGGAGCTCCAGATACGCAGTATTTT.

This clonotype was counted at least ten times. The rearrangement links TRBV29-1 to TRBJ2-1; D gene ambiguous. Trimming cost V 5 bases and J 9 bases, with 20 bases left between them. Per germline, CDR1 SQVTM and CDR2 ANQGSEA. This CDR3 is 14 amino acids long. CDR3 DNA sequence: TGCAGCGTTTCTCAGGTCGGCCGGACGGGTGAGCAGTTCTTC. Protein product: CSVSQVGRTGEQFF.

This clonotype was observed at least ten times. The chain is built from TRBV4-1 and TRBJ2-7, with D uncertain. Deletions cut 1 base from V and 2 bases from J, with 9 bases between. This CDR3 is built from 14 residues. The germline gives CDR1 MGHRA, CDR2 YSYEKL. In DNA form, the CDR3 reads TGCGCCAGCAGCCAAGGACTCAACACCTACGAGCAGTACTTC. It translates to CASSQGLNTYEQYF.

At least ten counts were recorded for this clonotype. The rearrangement joins TRBV20-1 to TRBJ2-1; D uncertain. Germline CDR1 and CDR2: DFQATT and SNEGSKA (reference sequence). V shed 2 bases and J shed 0 bases, with 8 bases lying between them. The CDR3 sequence is 14 residues long. This chain's CDR3 is CSARKVPSYNEQFF. In DNA form, the CDR3 reads TGCAGTGCTAGAAAGGTCCCCTCCTACAATGAGCAGTTCTTC.

This clonotype was detected a few times. The chain uses TRBV11-2 and TRBJ1-2, with D uncertain. The germline V gene has CDR1 SGHAT and CDR2 FQNNGV. The V end was cut by 5 bases, the J end by 6 bases, with 10 bases between. This CDR3 has 12 amino acids. CDR3 region: CASSQGLDGYTF. As DNA, the CDR3 is TGTGCCAGCAGCCAAGGACTGGATGGCTACACCTTC.

At least ten counts were recorded for this clonotype. This chain links TRBV12-3 or TRBV12-4 with TRBJ1-2; 12 bases are a match to TRBD1. CDR3 length: 14 residues. The trim removed 7 bases at V and 4 bases at J, leaving 4 bases unmatched. CDR3 bases: TGTGCCAGCATTATGGGACAGGGGGCCTATGGCTACACCTTC. Translated: CASIMGQGAYGYTF.

This clonotype was seen a handful of times. The chain is built from TRBV7-3 and TRBJ1-1, with TRBD1 as a possible D gene (5 bases). CDR1 is SGHTA, CDR2 FQGTGA, per germline. CDR3 length: 15 amino acids. The V and J ends lost 5 bases and 5 bases respectively, with 18 bases between them. CDR3 residues: CASSMTLGGGTEAFF. The CDR3 DNA reads TGTGCCAGCAGCATGACGCTGGGGGGAGGTACTGAAGCTTTCTTT.

This clonotype was picked up a small number of times. The V call is TRBV4-1, the J call TRBJ2-1; 9 bases align to TRBD2. V was clipped by 0 bases and J by 9 bases; unmatched bases: 12. From germline, CDR1 is MGHRA and CDR2 YSYEKL. The CDR3 runs 17 residues. CDR3 bases: TGCGCCAGCAGCCAAGATCCCCACCCGGGACTAGCATTTGAGCAGTTCTTC. It is translated as CASSQDPHPGLAFEQFF.

This sequence joins TRBV29-1 and TRBJ2-1; D is uncertain. The germline CDR1 and CDR2 sequences are SQVTM and ANQGSEA. Trimming shortened V by 3 bases and J by 3 bases, and 21 bases separated the two germline ends. The CDR3 has 17 residues. The CDR3 DNA reads TGCAGCGTTGACCACTCGGGCAGAATCCCCCTCTACAATGAGCAGTTCTTC. Encoded protein: CSVDHSGRIPLYNEQFF.

The CDR3 loop is CASRGTSGNTGELFF. CDR3 DNA sequence: TGTGCCAGTAGGGGGACTAGCGGTAACACCGGGGAGCTGTTTTTT. The rearrangement links TRBV19 to TRBJ2-2; 11 nucleotides match TRBD2. The CDR3 is 15 amino acids. V lost 6 bases and J lost 2; bases outside the gene matches: 2. The germline CDR1 and CDR2 sequences are LNHDA and SQIVND (reference sequence).

The chain links TRBV14 to TRBJ2-1; 7 bases map to TRBD2. Germline V gives CDR1 SGHDN, CDR2 FVKESK. The CDR3 is 15 residues long. J lost 8 bases, V lost 4 bases, and 11 bases had no gene match. The CDR3 sequence is CASSPPGLIGHEQFF. The CDR3 bases are TGTGCCAGCAGCCCACCGGGACTAATTGGTCATGAGCAGTTCTTC.

The gene calls are TRBV12-3 or TRBV12-4 and TRBJ1-2; D not certain. The CDR3 consists of 12 residues. Trimming shortened V by 6 bases and J by 8 bases, and 13 bases separated the two germline ends. Here the CDR3 reads CASSLPRMGYTF. CDR3 coding DNA: TGTGCCAGCAGCCTCCCAAGAATGGGCTACACCTTC.

The sample holds a few counts of this clonotype. V and J are TRBV28 and TRBJ1-3; no clear D. The germline CDR1 and CDR2 sequences are MDHEN and SYDVKM. The CDR3 totals 16 residues. V was trimmed by 3 bases and J by 0 bases, leaving 12 bases between them. CDR3 sequence reads: CASSLAGGSSGNTIYF. For the CDR3, the DNA is TGTGCCAGCAGTTTGGCGGGAGGGAGCTCTGGAAACACCATATATTTT.

This clonotype was detected many times. The chain combines TRBV29-1 with TRBJ1-3; D call uncertain. Trimming removed 6 bases at V and 0 bases at J, with 12 bases between. The CDR3 sequence is 14 residues long. The germline CDR1 and CDR2 sequences are SQVTM and ANQGSEA. CDR3 loop: CSVVSTHSGNTIYF. In nucleotides, the CDR3 is TGCAGCGTCGTCTCAACTCACTCTGGAAACACCATATATTTT.

This clonotype was observed at least ten times. J is TRBJ1-6 and V is TRBV6-5; D possibly corresponds to TRBD1 (5 bases). V lost 4 bases and J lost 7, with 17 bases in between. Looked up from germline, CDR1 is MNHEY and CDR2 is SVGAGI. The CDR3 length is 16 residues. CDR3 DNA: TGTGCCAGCAGTTCGCGACTACTCGCAGGGAATTCACCCCTCCACTTT. It codes for CASSSRLLAGNSPLHF.

This chain joins TRBV25-1 and TRBJ2-3, with D possibly being TRBD1 (6 bases). CDR3 length equals 16 residues. CDR1 is MGHDK, CDR2 SYGVNS, per germline. V was pared by 3 bases and J by 2 bases, with 15 bases between. The CDR3 coding sequence is TGTGCCAGCAGTGATCAGGGGTTCCCCTACACAGATACGCAGTATTTT. It translates to CASSDQGFPYTDTQYF. Drawing the rest from reference TRBV25-1 and TRBJ2-3, the complete variable domain is EADIYQTPRYLVIGTGKKITLECSQTMGHDKMYWYQQDPGMELHLIHYSYGVNSTEKGDLSSESTVSRIRTEHFPLTLESARPSHTSQYLCASSDQGFPYTDTQYFGPGTRLTVL.

V and J are TRBV19 and TRBJ1-6, with TRBD1 matching over 10 bases. Germline trimming cut 9 bases from V and 8 bases from J; bases unmatched to any gene: 4. Germline assignment: CDR1 LNHDA and CDR2 SQIVND (reference sequence). This CDR3 spans 13 amino acids. Written as DNA, the CDR3 is TGTGCCAGCAAGACAGGGGGCGATTCACCCCTCCACTTT. This sequence encodes CASKTGGDSPLHF.

This clonotype has just a few counts. J is TRBJ1-2 and V is TRBV28, with 8 bases aligning to TRBD1. The CDR3 has 13 amino acids. V shed 4 bases and J 4 bases; nucleotides not matched to a gene: 2. CDR1 and CDR2 from the germline V gene are MDHEN and SYDVKM. The CDR3 is CASSWTGPYGYTF. CDR3 DNA sequence: TGTGCCAGCAGTTGGACAGGGCCCTATGGCTACACCTTC.

This chain connects TRBV11-2 to TRBJ1-5, with 11 bases fitting TRBD1. Germline V gene data show CDR1 as SGHAT and CDR2 as FQNNGV. The CDR3 spans 15 residues. V lost 3 bases and J lost 5; bases outside the gene matches: 3. The CDR3 loop reads CASSFGQGAHQPQHF. In nucleotides, the CDR3 is TGTGCCAGCAGCTTCGGACAGGGGGCGCATCAGCCCCAGCATTTT.